This T cell receptor beta chain was observed in a study of blood T cell repertoires in COVID-19. Study summary: Donors in the United States, Italy and Spain gave samples during acute or convalescent COVID-19. The cDNA or gDNA used as material had been derived from T cells, B-cell-depleted T cells, or PBMCs.

Original processing notes: Amplification from reference gene primers served as the basis for estimated nucleated cell counts. The table came from immunoSEQ multiplex PCR; TCRdb's copy has only in-frame clones and leaves some out. That table furnishes V, J and clone size, whereas the DNA furnished D and trimming. This table holds about 120,000 clones, 86% found once. The V end was cut by 5 bases, the J end by 4 bases, with 9 bases between. Per germline, CDR1 SEHNR and CDR2 FQNEAQ (reference sequence). This CDR3 contains 13 residues. Specimen: peripheral blood. This clonotype was obtained from a man in his forties with acute or convalescent COVID-19. The J gene is TRBJ2-1, the V gene TRBV7-9; D might be TRBD2 (5 bases). CDR3 residues: CASSPGYYNEQFF. For the CDR3, the DNA is TGTGCCAGCAGCCCGGGGTATTACAATGAGCAGTTCTTC.